These 21 T cell receptor beta chains originate from one sample sequenced in a study of T-cell memory formation after mild COVID-19. TCRdb recomputed calls from the 5' RACE reads with MiXCR, one row per CDR3 protein. The sample shows approximately 500,000 distinct CDR3 sequences, 20% to 30% of them seen only once. Sequenced sample: PBMCs or a T cell subset sorted from them (not recorded which). The receptors shown here come from an adult woman who had mild COVID-19 (a few samples of this study predate the infection). Cell type and time point are not known.

The chain combines TRBV5-6 with TRBJ2-7, with D possibly being TRBD1 (5 bases). Germline V gene data show CDR1 as SGHDT and CDR2 as YYEEEE. The germline V and J ends were trimmed by 4 bases and 0 bases, with 8 bases remaining between them. CDR3 size: 13 residues. The DNA of the CDR3 is TGTGCCAGCAGCATGGACAACTCCTACGAGCAGTACTTC. Its translation: CASSMDNSYEQYF.

The chain employs TRBV15 and TRBJ1-1; 8 bases align to TRBD1. Germline trimming cut 3 bases from V and 8 bases from J; bases unmatched to any gene: 5. This CDR3 comprises 13 residues. Germline V gene sequence: CDR1 LNHNV, CDR2 YYDKDF (reference sequence). CDR3 in DNA: TGTGCCACCAGCAGGGCGGACAGGGCCGAAGCTTTCTTT. It translates to CATSRADRAEAFF.

This clonotype came up a few times. The genes are TRBV27 and TRBJ2-1, with TRBD2 as a possible D gene (5 bases). The length of the CDR3 is 13 residues. Germline loops: CDR1 MNHEY, CDR2 SMNVEV (reference sequence). Trimming removed 2 bases from V and 7 bases from J, with 9 bases in between. DNA for the CDR3: TGTGCCAGCAGTTTAAGAACGGGAAATGAGCAGTTCTTC. As protein: CASSLRTGNEQFF.

The chain recombines TRBV7-6 with TRBJ2-1; 12 positions match TRBD2. J lost 2 bases, V lost 4 bases, and 3 bases had no gene match. The length of the CDR3 is 16 residues. Germline V gives CDR1 SGHVS, CDR2 FNYEAQ. The CDR3 DNA reads as TGTGCCAGCAGCTCGACTAGCGGGAGCACCTACAATGAGCAGTTCTTC. Translating it yields CASSSTSGSTYNEQFF.

The table lists this clonotype with a few counts. J is TRBJ2-5 and V is TRBV5-1, with D perhaps TRBD1 (6 bases). Germline lookup yields CDR1 SGHRS and CDR2 YFSETQ. This CDR3 contains 15 residues. V lost 4 bases, J lost 1 base, and 14 bases lay in between. As DNA, the CDR3 is TGCGCCAGCAGCCGGACCCCAGGGGTCCAAGAGACCCAGTACTTC. It encodes CASSRTPGVQETQYF.

This clonotype was detected many times. The chain couples TRBV5-1 to TRBJ2-1, with TRBD2 identical over 14 bases. Germline values: CDR1 SGHRS, CDR2 YFSETQ. The trim removed 4 bases at V and 10 bases at J, leaving 7 bases unmatched. The CDR3 contains 15 residues. CDR3 nucleotide sequence: TGCGCCAGCAGCCCCGGGACTAGCGGGAGTAACGAGCAGTTCTTC. This encodes CASSPGTSGSNEQFF.

This clonotype has ten or more counts. This rearrangement joins TRBV20-1 to TRBJ1-3, with a possible D match to TRBD1 (5 bases). CDR3 length: 14 residues. V was clipped by 0 bases and J by 4 bases, with 10 bases between them. Per germline, CDR1 DFQATT and CDR2 SNEGSKA (reference sequence). The CDR3 DNA reads TGCAGTGCTAGAGATGACCGGACAGGAAACACCATATATTTT. Encoded protein: CSARDDRTGNTIYF.

This clonotype was counted between two and nine times. The V call is TRBV3-1, the J call TRBJ2-1; D remains unclear. This CDR3 spans 15 amino acids. V was shortened by 0 bases and J by 0 bases, with 6 bases between the two germline ends. Germline assignment: CDR1 LGHDT and CDR2 YNNKEL (reference sequence). The DNA for the CDR3 is TGTGCCAGCAGCCAAGATGGTTTCTCCTACAATGAGCAGTTCTTC. Amino acid sequence: CASSQDGFSYNEQFF.

This clonotype was recorded a few times. V is TRBV5-6 and J is TRBJ1-2; the D is unclear. The V gene's germline CDR1 is SGHDT and CDR2 YYEEEE. The CDR3 runs to 12 residues. V lost 6 bases, J lost 4 bases, and 10 bases lay in between. This CDR3 is CASTLRPYGYTF. DNA for the CDR3: TGTGCCAGCACCTTAAGGCCCTATGGCTACACCTTC.

In its sample, this clonotype was seen a few times. V usage is TRBV2 and J usage is TRBJ2-1; no definite D call. The germline V gene encodes CDR1 SNHLY and CDR2 FYNNEI. Trimming left V 7 bases short and J 0 bases short, with 13 bases between. The CDR3 runs to 15 residues. The CDR3 loop reads CASKTSGSSYNEQFF. The CDR3 DNA follows: TGTGCCAGCAAAACGAGTGGAAGCTCCTACAATGAGCAGTTCTTC.

V and J are TRBV5-1 and TRBJ1-4; a possible D gene is TRBD1 (6 bases). CDR3 length equals 14 residues. Per germline, CDR1 SGHRS and CDR2 YFSETQ. The V and J ends lost 8 bases and 3 bases respectively, with 14 bases between them. The CDR3 DNA reads TGCGCCAGTACCGGGGGCTGGGCTAATGAAAAACTGTTTTTT. This translates into CASTGGWANEKLFF.

The rearrangement uses TRBV29-1 and TRBJ1-2; 10 bases align to TRBD1. This CDR3 is built from 15 residues. V was clipped by 5 bases and J by 0 bases; unmatched bases: 6. The germline CDR1 and CDR2 sequences are SQVTM and ANQGSEA. The CDR3 reads CSVITGQGPNYGYTF. The CDR3, as DNA: TGCAGCGTTATTACGGGACAGGGGCCTAACTATGGCTACACCTTC.

This clonotype was observed a handful of times. This chain connects TRBV7-2 to TRBJ1-2, with D perhaps matching TRBD1 (5 bases). The V gene lost 1 base and the J gene lost 1 base, with 10 bases spanning the gap. The CDR3 has 15 residues. Germline V gene lookup returns CDR1 SGHTA and CDR2 FQGNSA. The CDR3 sequence is CASSLVGTGNYGYTF. CDR3 in DNA: TGTGCCAGCAGCTTAGTAGGGACGGGTAACTATGGCTACACCTTC.

The V call is TRBV7-3, the J call TRBJ2-1; 13 nucleotides align to TRBD2. The CDR3 is made up of 17 amino acids. The junction had 9 bases not matched to a gene; V was cut back by 4 bases and J by 6 bases. In germline, CDR1 is SGHTA, CDR2 FQGTGA. In nucleotides, the CDR3 is TGTGCCAGCAGCTCCCTGCGACTAGCGGGGGGCCTCAATGAGCAGTTCTTC. Protein: CASSSLRLAGGLNEQFF.

This rearrangement joins TRBV7-9 to TRBJ2-1; 10 bases fit TRBD2. From germline, CDR1 is SEHNR and CDR2 FQNEAQ (reference sequence). The CDR3 consists of 16 residues. Trimming removed 1 base from V and 5 bases from J; junction bases left unmatched: 5. The CDR3: CASSLVSGGADNEQFF. CDR3 nucleotide sequence: TGTGCCAGCAGCTTAGTCAGCGGGGGGGCCGACAATGAGCAGTTCTTC.

This clonotype was seen many times. This rearrangement joins TRBV7-2 to TRBJ1-1; a weak D match, TRBD1 (6 bases). In germline, CDR1 is SGHTA, CDR2 FQGNSA. Trimming cost V 5 bases and J 1 base, with 11 bases left between them. The CDR3 sequence is 14 residues long. CDR3 in amino acids: CASSPDRQNTEAFF. CDR3 in DNA: TGTGCCAGCAGCCCAGACAGGCAGAACACTGAAGCTTTCTTT.

The chain employs TRBV11-2 and TRBJ1-3; the D gene is possibly TRBD1 (6 bases). This CDR3 is 19 amino acids long. CDR1 and CDR2 from the germline V gene are SGHAT and FQNNGV. V lost 5 bases and J 4 bases, leaving 27 bases between the germline ends. The CDR3 region has the DNA TGTGCCAGCAGCAAATACTTCACCCTAGGGACAACCGGAGGAAACACCATATATTTT. Translation gives CASSKYFTLGTTGGNTIYF.

This clonotype has more than one count but fewer than ten. The chain employs TRBV5-1 and TRBJ2-5; perhaps TRBD1 as D (6 bases). This CDR3 has 14 amino acids. Germline lookup yields CDR1 SGHRS and CDR2 YFSETQ. The V and J ends lost 5 bases and 4 bases respectively, with 15 bases between them. CDR3 DNA: TGCGCCAGCAGTGGACAGCCTCGGGGAGAGACCCAGTACTTC. Residues: CASSGQPRGETQYF.

This clonotype was counted only a few times. V usage is TRBV25-1 and J usage is TRBJ1-1, with D possibly matching TRBD1 (6 bases). Germline V gene sequence: CDR1 MGHDK, CDR2 SYGVNS. The CDR3 extends over 14 amino acids. The V end lost 5 bases, the J end lost 5 bases, and 15 bases lay between the germline ends. Written as DNA, the CDR3 is TGTGCCAGCAGTCCCCTCTCAGGGGCGACTGAAGCTTTCTTT. It specifies CASSPLSGATEAFF.

J is TRBJ2-7 and V is TRBV5-1; 9 bases are shared with TRBD2. The length of the CDR3 is 15 residues. Germline V gene lookup returns CDR1 SGHRS and CDR2 YFSETQ. V was clipped by 1 base and J by 2 bases; unmatched bases: 4. CDR3 region: CASSLSGTSTYEQYF. The CDR3 coding sequence is TGCGCCAGCAGCTTGTCCGGGACTAGCACCTACGAGCAGTACTTC.

The chain employs TRBV6-6 and TRBJ1-1; weak D call: TRBD1 (5 bases). The V end lost 0 bases, the J end lost 4 bases, and 9 bases lay between the germline ends. The CDR3 covers 14 residues. CDR1 MNHNY and CDR2 SVGAGI come from the germline V gene (reference sequence). In DNA, the CDR3 is TGTGCCAGCAGTTACTCGATGGGGGGCACTGAAGCTTTCTTT. The encoded protein is CASSYSMGGTEAFF.